The rows below give T cell receptor beta chains drawn from one sample of a study of siplizumab effects on memory and regulatory T cells. This table comes from immunoSEQ multiplex PCR, and its TCRdb copy is limited to in-frame clones, with some not included. The repertoire holds approximately 70,000 clones, with less than 95% as singletons. Sample: CD8+ T cells sorted from blood. The receptor set was obtained from a human donor in good health. CDR3s include the opening cysteine and the closing phenylalanine or tryptophan. The order of the fields is J gene, D gene, clone size, CDR3 length, V gene, CDR3 DNA, CDR3 protein. D genes are given only for firm matches. Rows give clone size only sometimes, using once, few, many, or a class for an expanded clone.

j_call: TRBJ1-6; d_call: TRBD1; clone_size: -; cdr3_length: 17; v_call: TRBV10-1; cdr3_nt: TGCGCCAGCAGTGAGTACCGGACAGGAAGCTATAATTCACCCCTCCACTTT; cdr3_aa: CASSEYRTGSYNSPLHF
j_call: TRBJ2-7; d_call: TRBD2; clone_size: -; cdr3_length: 15; v_call: TRBV4-1; cdr3_nt: TGCGCCAGCAGCCAAGCGCGGGGGGCCGCCTACGAGCAGTACTTC; cdr3_aa: CASSQARGAAYEQYF
j_call: TRBJ2-5; d_call: -; clone_size: -; cdr3_length: 12; v_call: TRBV19; cdr3_nt: TGTGCCAGTAGTATCGGACAAGAGACCCAGTACTTC; cdr3_aa: CASSIGQETQYF
j_call: TRBJ1-2; d_call: -; clone_size: -; cdr3_length: 13; v_call: TRBV28; cdr3_nt: TGTGCCAGCACCCGACGTGTGGGCCTTGGCTACACCTTC; cdr3_aa: CASTRRVGLGYTF
j_call: TRBJ1-1; d_call: -; clone_size: -; cdr3_length: 13; v_call: TRBV29-1; cdr3_nt: TGCAGCGTTGAACCAGGGGAGAACACTGAAGCTTTCTTT; cdr3_aa: CSVEPGENTEAFF
j_call: TRBJ2-1; d_call: -; clone_size: -; cdr3_length: 12; v_call: TRBV11-2; cdr3_nt: TGTGCCAGCAGCTCCAGGGGTAATGAGCAGTTCTTC; cdr3_aa: CASSSRGNEQFF
j_call: TRBJ2-7; d_call: TRBD1; clone_size: -; cdr3_length: 16; v_call: TRBV7-9; cdr3_nt: TGTGCCAGCAGCCCAAGGCGCGGGACAGGGGACGACGAGCAGTACTTC; cdr3_aa: CASSPRRGTGDDEQYF
j_call: TRBJ2-4; d_call: TRBD2; clone_size: -; cdr3_length: 18; v_call: TRBV14; cdr3_nt: TGTGCCAGCAGCCAAGCTAGGCTAGCGGGAGGGGCCAAAAACATTCAGTACTTC; cdr3_aa: CASSQARLAGGAKNIQYF
j_call: TRBJ2-2; d_call: TRBD2; clone_size: -; cdr3_length: 17; v_call: TRBV2; cdr3_nt: TGTGCCAGCAGCCCCAGTCTCGGGGGGCGGGAGGACGGGGAGCTGTTTTTT; cdr3_aa: CASSPSLGGREDGELFF
j_call: TRBJ2-6; d_call: -; clone_size: -; cdr3_length: 14; v_call: TRBV4-1; cdr3_nt: TGCGCCAGCAGTCACATAGGGGGGGCCAACGTCCTGACTTTC; cdr3_aa: CASSHIGGANVLTF
j_call: TRBJ2-7; d_call: TRBD2; clone_size: -; cdr3_length: 18; v_call: TRBV9; cdr3_nt: TGTGCCAGCAGCGTAGGGGTGGTCGGACTAGCGGGAGAAGGCGAGCAGTACTTC; cdr3_aa: CASSVGVVGLAGEGEQYF
j_call: TRBJ2-6; d_call: -; clone_size: -; cdr3_length: 18; v_call: TRBV5-8; cdr3_nt: TGTGCCAGCAGCTTGGTTTACGAGGAAAAAATAGGGGCCAACGTCCTGACTTTC; cdr3_aa: CASSLVYEEKIGANVLTF
j_call: TRBJ2-5; d_call: -; clone_size: -; cdr3_length: 14; v_call: TRBV5-4; cdr3_nt: TGTGCCAGCAGCTTGTCAGGGGCGGGGGAGACCCAGTACTTC; cdr3_aa: CASSLSGAGETQYF
j_call: TRBJ1-4; d_call: -; clone_size: -; cdr3_length: 10; v_call: TRBV25-1; cdr3_nt: TGTGCCACCTCTAGTGAAAAACTGTTTTTT; cdr3_aa: CATSSEKLFF
j_call: TRBJ1-1; d_call: TRBD1; clone_size: -; cdr3_length: 17; v_call: TRBV27; cdr3_nt: TGTGCCAGCAGTTTTGGAACAGGGGGCGCGGGGAACACTGAAGCTTTCTTT; cdr3_aa: CASSFGTGGAGNTEAFF
j_call: TRBJ1-2; d_call: -; clone_size: -; cdr3_length: 16; v_call: TRBV4-1; cdr3_nt: TGCGCCAGCAGCCAAGAAGAGGAAGCTGCTCCCTACGGCTACACCTTC; cdr3_aa: CASSQEEEAAPYGYTF
j_call: TRBJ2-7; d_call: -; clone_size: -; cdr3_length: 12; v_call: TRBV7-9; cdr3_nt: TGTGCCAGCAGCTCGCTAGGATTCGAGCAGTACTTC; cdr3_aa: CASSSLGFEQYF
j_call: TRBJ2-5; d_call: TRBD2; clone_size: -; cdr3_length: 15; v_call: TRBV27; cdr3_nt: TGTGCCAGCAGTCCCCAGGCACTAGCGTTGGAGACCCAGTACTTC; cdr3_aa: CASSPQALALETQYF
j_call: TRBJ2-3; d_call: TRBD2; clone_size: -; cdr3_length: 16; v_call: TRBV9; cdr3_nt: TGTGCCAGCAGCGTCGGCCCTAGCGGGAGTCACGATACGCAGTATTTT; cdr3_aa: CASSVGPSGSHDTQYF
j_call: TRBJ1-2; d_call: TRBD1; clone_size: -; cdr3_length: 14; v_call: TRBV11-1; cdr3_nt: TGTGCCAGCAGCCATGGACAGGGCGAGTATGGCTACACCTTC; cdr3_aa: CASSHGQGEYGYTF
j_call: TRBJ1-1; d_call: -; clone_size: -; cdr3_length: 15; v_call: TRBV6-5; cdr3_nt: TGTGCCAGCAGTCCGAGACATGGCAAAAGCACTGAAGCTTTCTTT; cdr3_aa: CASSPRHGKSTEAFF
j_call: TRBJ2-5; d_call: -; clone_size: -; cdr3_length: 15; v_call: TRBV7-9; cdr3_nt: TGTGCCAGCAGCTTAACCCCATTAGGTGGCGAGACCCAGTACTTC; cdr3_aa: CASSLTPLGGETQYF
j_call: TRBJ1-1; d_call: -; clone_size: -; cdr3_length: 13; v_call: TRBV6-5; cdr3_nt: TGTGCCAGCAGTCTACAGTCGAACACTGAAGCTTTCTTT; cdr3_aa: CASSLQSNTEAFF
j_call: TRBJ1-3; d_call: TRBD1; clone_size: -; cdr3_length: 15; v_call: TRBV5-1; cdr3_nt: TGCGCCAGCAGCTTGGGGACAGGGCCTGGAAACACCATATATTTT; cdr3_aa: CASSLGTGPGNTIYF
j_call: TRBJ2-7; d_call: -; clone_size: -; cdr3_length: 12; v_call: TRBV6-6; cdr3_nt: TGTGCCAGCCGCCCGGGATCCTACGAGCAGTACTTC; cdr3_aa: CASRPGSYEQYF
j_call: TRBJ2-1; d_call: -; clone_size: once; cdr3_length: 16; v_call: TRBV7-3; cdr3_nt: TGTGCCAGCAGCTTACTAGCCGGAACCAGAGACAATGAGCAGTTCTTC; cdr3_aa: CASSLLAGTRDNEQFF
j_call: TRBJ1-2; d_call: -; clone_size: -; cdr3_length: 14; v_call: TRBV6-5; cdr3_nt: TGTGCCAGCAGTTTCCTAGATCCCACCGGGGGCTACACCTTC; cdr3_aa: CASSFLDPTGGYTF
j_call: TRBJ2-1; d_call: TRBD2; clone_size: -; cdr3_length: 16; v_call: TRBV7-9; cdr3_nt: TGTGCCAGCAGCTTAAGCGACCTAGCGGGAGGGCCCCAGCAATTCTTC; cdr3_aa: CASSLSDLAGGPQQFF
j_call: TRBJ2-1; d_call: TRBD2; clone_size: -; cdr3_length: 14; v_call: TRBV19; cdr3_nt: TGTGCCAGTAGTATGACTAGCGGTTACAATGAGCAGTTCTTC; cdr3_aa: CASSMTSGYNEQFF
j_call: TRBJ2-3; d_call: -; clone_size: -; cdr3_length: 17; v_call: TRBV4-2; cdr3_nt: TGTGCCAGCAGCCCCCTCGCGGGACTCCTCAGCACAGATACGCAGTATTTT; cdr3_aa: CASSPLAGLLSTDTQYF
j_call: TRBJ2-1; d_call: -; clone_size: -; cdr3_length: 14; v_call: TRBV7-2; cdr3_nt: TGTGCCAGCAGCTTATTCCTCTCCTACAATGAGCAGTTCTTC; cdr3_aa: CASSLFLSYNEQFF
j_call: TRBJ2-7; d_call: TRBD2; clone_size: -; cdr3_length: 17; v_call: TRBV29-1; cdr3_nt: TGCAGCGCAAGAGGAGGTAGCGGGTCTATTCTCTCCTACGAGCAGTACTTC; cdr3_aa: CSARGGSGSILSYEQYF
j_call: TRBJ2-7; d_call: TRBD1; clone_size: -; cdr3_length: 14; v_call: TRBV27; cdr3_nt: TGTGCCAGCAGTGGGTCGGACAGGGAGTACGAGCAGTACTTC; cdr3_aa: CASSGSDREYEQYF
j_call: TRBJ2-7; d_call: -; clone_size: -; cdr3_length: 12; v_call: TRBV27; cdr3_nt: TGTGCCAGCAGTGGGATCGAGTACGAGCAGTACTTC; cdr3_aa: CASSGIEYEQYF
j_call: TRBJ2-3; d_call: TRBD2; clone_size: once; cdr3_length: 16; v_call: TRBV19; cdr3_nt: TGTGCCACCCACCCTACCGCTAGCGGGACGACAGATACGCAGTATTTT; cdr3_aa: CATHPTASGTTDTQYF
j_call: TRBJ2-4; d_call: -; clone_size: -; cdr3_length: 16; v_call: TRBV5-1; cdr3_nt: TGCGCCAGCAGCGTTAGTCCCTATTCGGACAAAAACATTCAGTACTTC; cdr3_aa: CASSVSPYSDKNIQYF
j_call: TRBJ2-1; d_call: TRBD2; clone_size: -; cdr3_length: 13; v_call: TRBV7-6; cdr3_nt: TGTGCCAGCACTAGCGGGGGGGCCGATGAGCAGTTCTTC; cdr3_aa: CASTSGGADEQFF
j_call: TRBJ2-6; d_call: -; clone_size: -; cdr3_length: 16; v_call: TRBV5-1; cdr3_nt: TGCGCCAGCAGCTTGAAGGGGGGATCTGGGGCCAACGTCCTGACTTTC; cdr3_aa: CASSLKGGSGANVLTF
j_call: TRBJ2-7; d_call: TRBD1; clone_size: -; cdr3_length: 14; v_call: TRBV5-4; cdr3_nt: TGTGCCAGCACCCGGGACAGGAGTTTTTACGAGCAGTACTTC; cdr3_aa: CASTRDRSFYEQYF
j_call: TRBJ1-1; d_call: -; clone_size: -; cdr3_length: 14; v_call: TRBV25-1; cdr3_nt: TGTGCCAGCAGTGATGGGGGTCAGAACACTGAAGCTTTCTTT; cdr3_aa: CASSDGGQNTEAFF
j_call: TRBJ1-2; d_call: TRBD1; clone_size: -; cdr3_length: 14; v_call: TRBV5-1; cdr3_nt: TGCGCCAGCAGCTCGTGGACAGGGGCGGATGGCTACACCTTC; cdr3_aa: CASSSWTGADGYTF
j_call: TRBJ1-2; d_call: -; clone_size: -; cdr3_length: 15; v_call: TRBV29-1; cdr3_nt: TGCGGTTCAAAAAAGGCAGCCGAGTGGAACTATGGCTACACCTTC; cdr3_aa: CGSKKAAEWNYGYTF
j_call: TRBJ2-3; d_call: TRBD2; clone_size: -; cdr3_length: 16; v_call: TRBV5-6; cdr3_nt: TGTGCCAGCAGCTTGGGACTAGCGGGAGGATGGGATACGCAGTATTTT; cdr3_aa: CASSLGLAGGWDTQYF
j_call: TRBJ2-7; d_call: TRBD2; clone_size: few; cdr3_length: 15; v_call: TRBV7-9; cdr3_nt: TGTGCCAGCAGTCCCGGGACTAGCGTCTCCTACGAGCAGTACTTC; cdr3_aa: CASSPGTSVSYEQYF
j_call: TRBJ1-1; d_call: -; clone_size: -; cdr3_length: 13; v_call: TRBV27; cdr3_nt: TGTGCCAGCAGTTCACAAATGAACACTGAAGCTTTCTTT; cdr3_aa: CASSSQMNTEAFF
j_call: TRBJ2-3; d_call: TRBD1; clone_size: -; cdr3_length: 16; v_call: TRBV18; cdr3_nt: TGTGCCAGCTCACCAAGATGGACAGGGAGTACAGATACGCAGTATTTT; cdr3_aa: CASSPRWTGSTDTQYF
j_call: TRBJ1-6; d_call: -; clone_size: -; cdr3_length: 15; v_call: TRBV19; cdr3_nt: TGTGCCAGTAGTCCCGGAAGCTCCTATAATTCACCCCTCCACTTT; cdr3_aa: CASSPGSSYNSPLHF
j_call: TRBJ2-1; d_call: TRBD2; clone_size: -; cdr3_length: 18; v_call: TRBV7-3; cdr3_nt: TGTGCCAGCAGCTTAGCGTCCCCCGTAGCGGGGTATTACAATGAGCAGTTCTTC; cdr3_aa: CASSLASPVAGYYNEQFF
j_call: TRBJ2-3; d_call: -; clone_size: -; cdr3_length: 14; v_call: TRBV30; cdr3_nt: TGTGCCTGGAGTGTACTCGGGAGCACAGATACGCAGTATTTT; cdr3_aa: CAWSVLGSTDTQYF